Sequencing of this TCR beta chain was carried out in a study of cytotoxic CD8 clonotypes in ibrutinib-treated CLL. Study as a whole: The patient breakdown showed more than nine relapsed/refractory and under 16 treatment-naive cases, with fewer than 18 IGHV unmutated. On average, roughly 94,000 productive rearrangements and just over 250,000 productive templates per sample.

Per the germline V gene, CDR1 is SGDLS and CDR2 is YYNGEE. This CDR3 comprises 14 residues. V was clipped by 0 bases and J by 10 bases; unmatched bases: 6. Assay: immunoSEQ multiplex PCR; the TCRdb copy retains only in-frame clones and omits some. The sample has 100,000 to 150,000 clones; roughly 88% are singletons. Points on this clone: Its target is unknown.

The study, taken as a whole, reports: Sampling of sustained-remission and progressing patients occurred at differing times. Baseline clonality was higher than in age-matched healthy donors and moved in step with circulating CD8+ T-cell counts.

This chain joins TRBV9 and TRBJ1-2, with TRBD1 identical over 10 bases. This material consisted of PBMCs, taken after 24 months of ibrutinib treatment. This TCR derives from a human donor with chronic lymphocytic leukemia. In DNA, the CDR3 is TGTGCCAGCAGCGTAGAATTGGGGACAGGGGACTACACCTTC. Its protein is CASSVELGTGDYTF.